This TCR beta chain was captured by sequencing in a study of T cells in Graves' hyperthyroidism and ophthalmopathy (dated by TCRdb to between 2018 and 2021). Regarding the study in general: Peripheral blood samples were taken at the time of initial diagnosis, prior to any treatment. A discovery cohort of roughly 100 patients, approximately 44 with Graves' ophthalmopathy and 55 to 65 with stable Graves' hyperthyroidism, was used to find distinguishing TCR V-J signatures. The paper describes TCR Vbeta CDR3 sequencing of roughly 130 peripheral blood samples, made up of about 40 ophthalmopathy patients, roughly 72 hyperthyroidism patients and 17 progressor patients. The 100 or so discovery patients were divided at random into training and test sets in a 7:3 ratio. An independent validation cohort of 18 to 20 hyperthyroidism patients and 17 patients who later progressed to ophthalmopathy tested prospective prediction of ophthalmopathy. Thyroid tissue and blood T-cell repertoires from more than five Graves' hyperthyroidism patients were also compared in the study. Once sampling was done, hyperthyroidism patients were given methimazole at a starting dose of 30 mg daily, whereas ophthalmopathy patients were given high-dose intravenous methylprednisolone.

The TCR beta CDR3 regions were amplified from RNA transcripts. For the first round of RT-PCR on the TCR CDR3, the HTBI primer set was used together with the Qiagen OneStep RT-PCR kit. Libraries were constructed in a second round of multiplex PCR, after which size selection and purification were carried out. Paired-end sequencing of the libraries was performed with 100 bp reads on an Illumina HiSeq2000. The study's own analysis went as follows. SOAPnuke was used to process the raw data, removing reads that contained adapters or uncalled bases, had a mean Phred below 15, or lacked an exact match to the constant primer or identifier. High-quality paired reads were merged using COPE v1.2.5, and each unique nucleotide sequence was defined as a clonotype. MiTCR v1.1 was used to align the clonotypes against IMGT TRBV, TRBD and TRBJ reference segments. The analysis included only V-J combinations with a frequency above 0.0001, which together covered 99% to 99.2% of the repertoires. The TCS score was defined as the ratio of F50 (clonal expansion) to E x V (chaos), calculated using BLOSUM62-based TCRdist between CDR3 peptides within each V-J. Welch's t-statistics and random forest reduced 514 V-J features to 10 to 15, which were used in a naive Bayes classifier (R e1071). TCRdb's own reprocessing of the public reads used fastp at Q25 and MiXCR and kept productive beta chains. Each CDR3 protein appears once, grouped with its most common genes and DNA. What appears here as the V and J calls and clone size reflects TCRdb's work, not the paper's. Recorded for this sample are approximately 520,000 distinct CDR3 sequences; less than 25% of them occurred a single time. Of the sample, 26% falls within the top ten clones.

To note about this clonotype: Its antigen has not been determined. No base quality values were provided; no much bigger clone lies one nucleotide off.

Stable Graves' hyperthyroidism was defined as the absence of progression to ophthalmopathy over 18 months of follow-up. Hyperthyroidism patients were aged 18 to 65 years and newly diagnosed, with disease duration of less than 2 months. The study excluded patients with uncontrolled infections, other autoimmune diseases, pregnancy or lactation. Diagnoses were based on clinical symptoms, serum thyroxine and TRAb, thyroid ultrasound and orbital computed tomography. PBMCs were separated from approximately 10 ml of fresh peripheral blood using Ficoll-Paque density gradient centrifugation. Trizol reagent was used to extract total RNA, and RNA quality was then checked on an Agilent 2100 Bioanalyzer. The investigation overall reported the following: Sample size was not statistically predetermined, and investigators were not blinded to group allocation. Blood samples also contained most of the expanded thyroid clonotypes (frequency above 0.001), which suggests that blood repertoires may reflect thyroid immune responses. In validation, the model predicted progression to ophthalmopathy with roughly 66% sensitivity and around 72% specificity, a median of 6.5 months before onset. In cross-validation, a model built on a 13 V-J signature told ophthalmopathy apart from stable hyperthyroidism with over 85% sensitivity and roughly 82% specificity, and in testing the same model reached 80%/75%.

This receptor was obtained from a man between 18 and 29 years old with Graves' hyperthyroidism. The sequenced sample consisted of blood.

The DNA reads TGTGCCACTCCCAGGGGAGCTCCGGGAGCTAACTATGGCTACACCTTC. Its coded protein is CATPRGAPGANYGYTF. The sequence joins TRBV12-3 or TRBV12-4 to TRBJ1-2, and possibly TRBD1, on 6 matching bases. Taken from cysteine to phenylalanine, the CDR3 has 16 residues. Only the CDR3 DNA is retained, 48 bases long and in frame from the first base. Relative to germline, V is 10 bases shorter and J is 0 bases shorter, with 21 bases between their ends.